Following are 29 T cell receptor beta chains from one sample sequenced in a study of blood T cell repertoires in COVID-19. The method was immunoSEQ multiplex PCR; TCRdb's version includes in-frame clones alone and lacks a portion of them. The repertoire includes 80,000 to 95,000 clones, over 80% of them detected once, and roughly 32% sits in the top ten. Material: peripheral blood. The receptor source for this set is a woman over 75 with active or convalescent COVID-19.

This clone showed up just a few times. The CDR3 sequence: CASSLQRQTDTQYF. In nucleotides, the CDR3 is TGCGCCAGCAGCCTCCAAAGACAGACAGATACGCAGTATTTT. The chain uses TRBV5-1 and TRBJ2-3, with a possible D match to TRBD1 (5 bases). There are 14 residues in the CDR3. Deletions cut 4 bases from V and 3 bases from J, with 12 bases between. Germline lookup yields CDR1 SGHRS and CDR2 YFSETQ. The full variable domain, with the rest looked up from reference TRBV5-1 and TRBJ2-3, is KAGVTQTPRYLIKTRGQQVTLSCSPISGHRSVSWYQQTPGQGLQFLFEYFSETQRNKGNFPGRFSGRQFSNSRSEMNVSTLELGDSALYLCASSLQRQTDTQYFGPGTRLTVL.

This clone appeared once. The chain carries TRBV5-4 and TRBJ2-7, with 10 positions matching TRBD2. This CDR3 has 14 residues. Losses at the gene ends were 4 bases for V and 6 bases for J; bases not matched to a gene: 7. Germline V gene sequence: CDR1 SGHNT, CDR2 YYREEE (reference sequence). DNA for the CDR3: TGTGCCAGCAGCCTTAGCGGGAGGACATCCGAGCAGTACTTC. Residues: CASSLSGRTSEQYF.

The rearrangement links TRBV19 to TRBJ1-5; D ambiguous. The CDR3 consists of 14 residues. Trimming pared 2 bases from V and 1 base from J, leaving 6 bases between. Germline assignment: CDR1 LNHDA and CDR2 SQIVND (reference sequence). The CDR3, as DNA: TGTGCCAGTAGTATATACAGAAGCAATCAGCCCCAGCATTTT. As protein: CASSIYRSNQPQHF. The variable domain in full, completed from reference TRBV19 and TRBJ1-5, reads DGGITQSPKYLFRKEGQNVTLSCEQNLNHDAMYWYRQDPGQGLRLIYYSQIVNDFQKGDIAEGYSVSREKKESFPLTVTSAQKNPTAFYLCASSIYRSNQPQHFGDGTRLSIL.

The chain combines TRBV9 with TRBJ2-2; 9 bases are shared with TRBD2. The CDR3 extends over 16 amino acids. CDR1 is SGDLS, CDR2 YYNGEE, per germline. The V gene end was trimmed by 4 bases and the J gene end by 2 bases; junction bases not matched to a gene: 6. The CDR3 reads CASSSRTSANTGELFF. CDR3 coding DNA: TGTGCCAGCAGCTCCCGGACTAGCGCCAACACCGGGGAGCTGTTTTTT.

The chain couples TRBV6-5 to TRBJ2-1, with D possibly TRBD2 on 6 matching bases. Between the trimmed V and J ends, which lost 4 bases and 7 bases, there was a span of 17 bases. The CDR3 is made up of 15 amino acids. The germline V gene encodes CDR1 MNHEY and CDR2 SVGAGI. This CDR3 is CASSSRVTGENEQFF. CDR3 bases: TGTGCCAGCAGTTCCCGGGTGACGGGAGAGAATGAGCAGTTCTTC.

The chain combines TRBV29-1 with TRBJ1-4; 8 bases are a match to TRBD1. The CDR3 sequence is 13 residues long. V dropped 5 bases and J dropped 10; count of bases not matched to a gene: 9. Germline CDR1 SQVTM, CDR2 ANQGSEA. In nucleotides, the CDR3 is TGCAGCGTTCCCGGGACAGGTGACGGAAAACTGTTTTTT. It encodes CSVPGTGDGKLFF.

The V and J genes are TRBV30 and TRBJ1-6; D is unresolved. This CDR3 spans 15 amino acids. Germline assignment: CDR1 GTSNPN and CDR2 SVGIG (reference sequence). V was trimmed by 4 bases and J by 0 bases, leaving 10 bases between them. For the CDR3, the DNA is TGTGCCTGGACGGAGGCCAGCTCCTATAATTCACCCCTCCACTTT. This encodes CAWTEASSYNSPLHF. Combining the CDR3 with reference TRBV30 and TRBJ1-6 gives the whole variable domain SQTIHQWPATLVQPVGSPLSLECTVEGTSNPNLYWYRQAAGRGLQLLFYSVGIGQISSEVPQNLSASRPQDRQFILSSKKLLLSDSGFYLCAWTEASSYNSPLHFGNGTRLTVT.

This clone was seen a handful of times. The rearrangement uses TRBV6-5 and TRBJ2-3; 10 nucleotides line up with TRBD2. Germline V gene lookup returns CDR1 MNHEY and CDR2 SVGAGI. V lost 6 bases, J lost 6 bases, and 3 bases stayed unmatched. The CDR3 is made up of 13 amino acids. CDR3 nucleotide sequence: TGTGCCAGCAGAGCTAGCGGGGGTGATACGCAGTATTTT. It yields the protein CASRASGGDTQYF.

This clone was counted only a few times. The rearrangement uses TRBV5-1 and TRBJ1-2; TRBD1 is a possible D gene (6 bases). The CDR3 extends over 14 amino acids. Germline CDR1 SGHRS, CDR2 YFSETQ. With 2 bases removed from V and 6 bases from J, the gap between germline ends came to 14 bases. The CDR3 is CASSFGQTIDGYTF. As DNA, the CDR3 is TGCGCCAGCAGCTTTGGACAGACGATTGATGGCTACACCTTC.

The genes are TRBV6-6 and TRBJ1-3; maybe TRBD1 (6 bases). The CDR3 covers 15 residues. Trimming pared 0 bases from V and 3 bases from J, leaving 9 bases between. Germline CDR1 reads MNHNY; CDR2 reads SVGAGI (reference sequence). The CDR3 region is CASSYSSGDGNTIYF. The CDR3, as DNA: TGTGCCAGCAGTTACTCGTCAGGGGATGGAAACACCATATATTTT.

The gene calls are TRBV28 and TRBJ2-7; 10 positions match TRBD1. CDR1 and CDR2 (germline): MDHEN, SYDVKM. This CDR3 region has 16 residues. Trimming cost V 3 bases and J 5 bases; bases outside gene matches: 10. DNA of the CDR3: TGTGCCAGCAGTTTCCCCAGTGGACAGGGGGATAACGAGCAGTACTTC. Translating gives CASSFPSGQGDNEQYF.

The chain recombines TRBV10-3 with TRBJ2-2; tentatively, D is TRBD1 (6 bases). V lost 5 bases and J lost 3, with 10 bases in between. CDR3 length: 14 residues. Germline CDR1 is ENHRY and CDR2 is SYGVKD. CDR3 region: CAISRGQYTGELFF. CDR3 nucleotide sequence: TGTGCCATCAGTCGAGGACAGTACACCGGGGAGCTGTTTTTT.

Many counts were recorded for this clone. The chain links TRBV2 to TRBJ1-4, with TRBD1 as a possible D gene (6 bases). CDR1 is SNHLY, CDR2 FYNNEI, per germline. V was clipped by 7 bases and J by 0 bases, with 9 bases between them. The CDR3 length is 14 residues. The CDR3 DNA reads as TGTGCCAGCACGCGGACAGCAACTAATGAAAAACTGTTTTTT. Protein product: CASTRTATNEKLFF.

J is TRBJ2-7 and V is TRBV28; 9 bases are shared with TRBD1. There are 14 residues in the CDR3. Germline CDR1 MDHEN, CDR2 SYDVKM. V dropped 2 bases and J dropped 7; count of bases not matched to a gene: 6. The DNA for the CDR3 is TGTGCCAGCAGTTTAACACAGGGGGCAGGGGAGCAGTACTTC. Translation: CASSLTQGAGEQYF.

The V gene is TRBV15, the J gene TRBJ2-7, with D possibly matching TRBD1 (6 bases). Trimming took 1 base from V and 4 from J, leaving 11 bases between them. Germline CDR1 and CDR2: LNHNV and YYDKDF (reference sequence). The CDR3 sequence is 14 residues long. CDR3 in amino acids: CATSRANREYEQYF. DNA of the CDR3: TGTGCCACCAGCAGAGCTAACAGGGAATACGAGCAGTACTTC.

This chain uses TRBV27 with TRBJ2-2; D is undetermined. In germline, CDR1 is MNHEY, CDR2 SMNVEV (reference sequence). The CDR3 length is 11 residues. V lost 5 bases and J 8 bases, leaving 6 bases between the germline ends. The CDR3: CASSIRGELFF. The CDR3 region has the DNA TGTGCCAGCAGTATCCGGGGGGAGCTGTTTTTT.

CDR3 sequence reads: CASSQVLAGSNEKLFF. CDR3 bases: TGCGCCAGCAGCCAAGTGCTTGCGGGGTCGAATGAAAAACTGTTTTTT. The chain recombines TRBV4-1 with TRBJ1-4; D remains unclear. CDR1 and CDR2 from the germline V gene are MGHRA and YSYEKL. Trimming left V 1 base short and J 5 bases short, with 14 bases between. The CDR3 contains 16 residues.

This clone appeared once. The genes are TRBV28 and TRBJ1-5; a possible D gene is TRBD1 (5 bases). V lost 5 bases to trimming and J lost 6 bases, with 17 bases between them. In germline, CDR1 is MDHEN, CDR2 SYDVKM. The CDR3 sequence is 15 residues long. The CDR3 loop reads CASSLGSRVSQPQHF. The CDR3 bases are TGTGCCAGCAGTCTCGGAAGCAGGGTTTCTCAGCCCCAGCATTTT. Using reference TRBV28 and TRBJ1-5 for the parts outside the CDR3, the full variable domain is DVKVTQSSRYLVKRTGEKVFLECVQDMDHENMFWYRQDPGLGLRLIYFSYDVKMKEKGDIPEGYSVSREKKERFSLILESASTNQTSMYLCASSLGSRVSQPQHFGDGTRLSIL.

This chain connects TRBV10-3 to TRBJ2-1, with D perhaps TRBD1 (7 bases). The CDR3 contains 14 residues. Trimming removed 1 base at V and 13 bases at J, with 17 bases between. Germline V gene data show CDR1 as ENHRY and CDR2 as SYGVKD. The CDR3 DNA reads TGTGCCATCAGTGAGTTAGGGACAGTGGAGGGTCAGTTCTTC. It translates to CAISELGTVEGQFF.

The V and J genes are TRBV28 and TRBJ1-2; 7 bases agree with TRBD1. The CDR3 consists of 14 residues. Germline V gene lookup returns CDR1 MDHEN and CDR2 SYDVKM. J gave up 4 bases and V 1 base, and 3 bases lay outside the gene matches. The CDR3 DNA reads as TGTGCCAGCAGTTTATCAGACAGGGTCTATGGCTACACCTTC. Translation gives CASSLSDRVYGYTF.

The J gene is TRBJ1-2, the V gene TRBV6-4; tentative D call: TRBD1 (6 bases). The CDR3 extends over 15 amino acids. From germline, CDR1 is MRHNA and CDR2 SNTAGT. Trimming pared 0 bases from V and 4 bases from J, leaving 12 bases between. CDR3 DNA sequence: TGTGCCAGCAGTGACTCATCGACAGGACCCTATGGCTACACCTTC. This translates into CASSDSSTGPYGYTF.

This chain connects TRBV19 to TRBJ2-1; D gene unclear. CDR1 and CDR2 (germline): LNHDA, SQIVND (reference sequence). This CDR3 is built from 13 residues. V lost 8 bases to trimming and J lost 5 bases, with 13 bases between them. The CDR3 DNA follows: TGTGCCAGTTCTTTTGGGCAGCACAATGAGCAGTTCTTC. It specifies CASSFGQHNEQFF.

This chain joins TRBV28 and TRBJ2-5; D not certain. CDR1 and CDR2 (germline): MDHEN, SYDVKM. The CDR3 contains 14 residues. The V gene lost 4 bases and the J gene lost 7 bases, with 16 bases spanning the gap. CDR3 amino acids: CASSSGPGDGTQYF. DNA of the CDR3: TGTGCCAGCAGTTCGGGTCCTGGCGATGGGACCCAGTACTTC.

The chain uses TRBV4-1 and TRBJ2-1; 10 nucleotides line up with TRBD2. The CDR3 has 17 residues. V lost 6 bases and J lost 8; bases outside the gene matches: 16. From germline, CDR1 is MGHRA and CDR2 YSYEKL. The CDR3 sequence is CASRQSSLAGEDYEQFF. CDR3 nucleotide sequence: TGCGCCAGCAGGCAATCGTCCCTAGCGGGAGAAGACTATGAGCAGTTCTTC.

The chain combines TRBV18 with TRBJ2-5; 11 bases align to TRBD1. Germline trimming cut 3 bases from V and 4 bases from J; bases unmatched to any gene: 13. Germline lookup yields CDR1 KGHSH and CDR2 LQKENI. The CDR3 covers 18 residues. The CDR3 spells CASSPWTGGGFLGETQYF. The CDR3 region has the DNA TGTGCCAGCTCACCGTGGACAGGGGGCGGATTTTTAGGAGAGACCCAGTACTTC.

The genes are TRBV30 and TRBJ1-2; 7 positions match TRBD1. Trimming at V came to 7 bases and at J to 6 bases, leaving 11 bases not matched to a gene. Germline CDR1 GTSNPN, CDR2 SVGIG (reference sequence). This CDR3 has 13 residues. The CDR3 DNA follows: TGTGCCTCAGAAAGGGGGCCCGGCGATGGCTACACCTTC. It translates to CASERGPGDGYTF.

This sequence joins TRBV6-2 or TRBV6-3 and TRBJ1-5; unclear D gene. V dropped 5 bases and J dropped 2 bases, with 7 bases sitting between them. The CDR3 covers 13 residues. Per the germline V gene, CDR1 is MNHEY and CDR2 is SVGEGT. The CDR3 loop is CASSLRGNQPQHF. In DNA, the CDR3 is TGTGCCAGCAGTCTGAGAGGCAATCAGCCCCAGCATTTT.

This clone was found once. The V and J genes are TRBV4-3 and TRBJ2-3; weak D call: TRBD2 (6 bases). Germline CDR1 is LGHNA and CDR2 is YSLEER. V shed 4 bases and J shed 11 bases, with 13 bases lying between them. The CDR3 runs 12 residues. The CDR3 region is CASSRTGGKQYF. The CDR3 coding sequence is TGCGCCAGCAGCCGAACCGGGGGAAAGCAGTATTTT.

The CDR3 is CASSFLAGESGELFF. CDR3 bases: TGCGCCAGCAGCTTTCTAGCGGGAGAGTCCGGGGAGCTGTTTTTT. The V and J genes are TRBV5-1 and TRBJ2-2; 10 bases align to TRBD2. The CDR3 is made up of 15 amino acids. Germline lookup yields CDR1 SGHRS and CDR2 YFSETQ. V lost 2 bases and J lost 6; bases outside the gene matches: 4.